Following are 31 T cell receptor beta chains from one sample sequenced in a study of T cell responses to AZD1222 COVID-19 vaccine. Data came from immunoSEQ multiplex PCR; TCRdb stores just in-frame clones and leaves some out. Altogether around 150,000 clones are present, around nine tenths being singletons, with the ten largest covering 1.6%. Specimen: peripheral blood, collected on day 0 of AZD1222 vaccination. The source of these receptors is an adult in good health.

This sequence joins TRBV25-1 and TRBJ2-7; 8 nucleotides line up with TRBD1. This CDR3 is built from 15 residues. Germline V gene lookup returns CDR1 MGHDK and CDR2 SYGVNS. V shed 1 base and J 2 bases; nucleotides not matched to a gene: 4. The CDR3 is CASSELKDRAYEQYF. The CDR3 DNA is TGTGCCAGCAGTGAATTAAAGGACAGGGCCTACGAGCAGTACTTC.

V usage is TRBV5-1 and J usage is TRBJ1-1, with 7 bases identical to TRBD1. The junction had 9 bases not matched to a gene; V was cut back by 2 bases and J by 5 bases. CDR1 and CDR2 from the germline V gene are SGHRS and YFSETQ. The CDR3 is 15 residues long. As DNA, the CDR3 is TGCGCCAGCAGCTTAGGTAAGGGGGCGAGGACTGAAGCTTTCTTT. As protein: CASSLGKGARTEAFF.

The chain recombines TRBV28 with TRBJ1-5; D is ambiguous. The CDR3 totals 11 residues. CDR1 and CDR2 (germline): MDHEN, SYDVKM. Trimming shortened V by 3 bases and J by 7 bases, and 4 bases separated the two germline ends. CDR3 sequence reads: CASSLGQPQHF. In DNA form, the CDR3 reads TGTGCCAGCAGTTTGGGGCAGCCCCAGCATTTT.

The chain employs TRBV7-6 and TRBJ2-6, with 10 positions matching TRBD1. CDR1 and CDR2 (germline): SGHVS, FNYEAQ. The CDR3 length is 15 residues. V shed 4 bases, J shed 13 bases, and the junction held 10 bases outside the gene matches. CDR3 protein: CASSSQGTGAGVLTF. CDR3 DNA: TGTGCCAGCAGCTCCCAAGGGACAGGGGCTGGGGTCCTGACTTTC.

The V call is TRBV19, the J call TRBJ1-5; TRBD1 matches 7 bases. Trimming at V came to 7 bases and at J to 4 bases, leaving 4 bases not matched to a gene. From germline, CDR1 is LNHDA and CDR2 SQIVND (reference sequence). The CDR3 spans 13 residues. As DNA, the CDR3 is TGTGCCAGTAAGGGCAGGGGGAATCAGCCCCAGCATTTT. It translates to CASKGRGNQPQHF.

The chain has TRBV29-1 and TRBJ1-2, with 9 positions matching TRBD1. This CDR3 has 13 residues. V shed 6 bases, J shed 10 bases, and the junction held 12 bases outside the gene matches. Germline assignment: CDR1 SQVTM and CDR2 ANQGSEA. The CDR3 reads CSVETINRGPYTF. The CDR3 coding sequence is TGCAGCGTGGAGACAATAAACAGGGGGCCCTACACCTTC.

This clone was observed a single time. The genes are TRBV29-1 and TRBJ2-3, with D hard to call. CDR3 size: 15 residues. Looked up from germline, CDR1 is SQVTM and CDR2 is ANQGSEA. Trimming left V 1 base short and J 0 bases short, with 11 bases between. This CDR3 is CSVEGRPPSTDTQYF. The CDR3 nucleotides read TGCAGCGTTGAAGGGCGACCGCCTAGCACAGATACGCAGTATTTT.

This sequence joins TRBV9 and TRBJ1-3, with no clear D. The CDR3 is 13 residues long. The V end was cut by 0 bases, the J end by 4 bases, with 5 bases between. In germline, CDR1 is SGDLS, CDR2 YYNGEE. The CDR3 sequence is CASSVDQGNTIYF. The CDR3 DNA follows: TGTGCCAGCAGCGTAGATCAAGGAAACACCATATATTTT.

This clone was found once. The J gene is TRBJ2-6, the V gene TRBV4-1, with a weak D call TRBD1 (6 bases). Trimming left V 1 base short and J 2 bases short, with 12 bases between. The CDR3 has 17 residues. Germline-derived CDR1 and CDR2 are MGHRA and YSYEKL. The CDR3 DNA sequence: TGCGCCAGCAGCCAAGGGACCCAGGGGACTGGGGCCAACGTCCTGACTTTC. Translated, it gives CASSQGTQGTGANVLTF.

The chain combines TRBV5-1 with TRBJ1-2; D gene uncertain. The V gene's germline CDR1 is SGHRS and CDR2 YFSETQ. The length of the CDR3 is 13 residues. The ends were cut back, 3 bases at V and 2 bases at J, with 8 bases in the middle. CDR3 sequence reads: CASSSPENYGYTF. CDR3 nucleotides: TGCGCCAGCAGCTCGCCCGAGAACTATGGCTACACCTTC.

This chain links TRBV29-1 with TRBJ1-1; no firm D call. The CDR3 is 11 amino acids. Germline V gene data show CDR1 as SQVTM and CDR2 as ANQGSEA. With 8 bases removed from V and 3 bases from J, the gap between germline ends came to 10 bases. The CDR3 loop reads CSSLSYTEAFF. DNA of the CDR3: TGCAGCTCGTTGTCCTACACTGAAGCTTTCTTT.

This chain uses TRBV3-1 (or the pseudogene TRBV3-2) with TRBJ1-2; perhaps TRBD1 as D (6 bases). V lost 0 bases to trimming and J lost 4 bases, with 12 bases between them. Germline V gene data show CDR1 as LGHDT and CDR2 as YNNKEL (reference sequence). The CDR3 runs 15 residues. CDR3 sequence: CASSQDSGQFYGYTF. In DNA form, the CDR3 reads TGTGCCAGCAGCCAAGATTCTGGACAGTTCTATGGCTACACCTTC.

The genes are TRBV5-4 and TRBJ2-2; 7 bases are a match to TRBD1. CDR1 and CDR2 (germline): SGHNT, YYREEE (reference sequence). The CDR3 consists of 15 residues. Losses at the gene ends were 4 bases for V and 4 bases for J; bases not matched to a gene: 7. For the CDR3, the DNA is TGTGCCAGCAGCGGCCGGGACAGCTTCACCGGGGAGCTGTTTTTT. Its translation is CASSGRDSFTGELFF.

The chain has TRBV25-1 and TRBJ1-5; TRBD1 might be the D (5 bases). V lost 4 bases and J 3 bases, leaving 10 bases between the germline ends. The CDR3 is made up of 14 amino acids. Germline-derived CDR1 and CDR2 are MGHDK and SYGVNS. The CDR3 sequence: CASSGGADNQPQHF. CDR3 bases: TGTGCCAGCAGTGGAGGGGCAGACAATCAGCCCCAGCATTTT.

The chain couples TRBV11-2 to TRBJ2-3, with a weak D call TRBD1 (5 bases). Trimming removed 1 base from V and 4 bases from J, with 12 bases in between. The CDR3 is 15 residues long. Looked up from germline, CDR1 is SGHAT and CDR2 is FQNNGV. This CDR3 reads CASSLALQGADTQYF. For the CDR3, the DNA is TGTGCCAGCAGCTTAGCCCTGCAGGGTGCAGATACGCAGTATTTT.

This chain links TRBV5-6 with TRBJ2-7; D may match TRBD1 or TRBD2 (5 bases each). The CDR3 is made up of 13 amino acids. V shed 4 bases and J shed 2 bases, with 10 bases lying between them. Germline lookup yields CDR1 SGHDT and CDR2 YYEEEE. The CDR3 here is CASSPRGAYEQYF. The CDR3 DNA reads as TGTGCCAGCAGCCCCCGGGGCGCCTACGAGCAGTACTTC.

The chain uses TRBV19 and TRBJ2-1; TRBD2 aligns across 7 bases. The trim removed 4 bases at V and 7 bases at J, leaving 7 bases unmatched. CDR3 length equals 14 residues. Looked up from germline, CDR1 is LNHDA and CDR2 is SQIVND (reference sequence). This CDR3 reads CASSTRASGNEQFF. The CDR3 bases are TGTGCCAGTAGTACCCGGGCTAGCGGTAATGAGCAGTTCTTC.

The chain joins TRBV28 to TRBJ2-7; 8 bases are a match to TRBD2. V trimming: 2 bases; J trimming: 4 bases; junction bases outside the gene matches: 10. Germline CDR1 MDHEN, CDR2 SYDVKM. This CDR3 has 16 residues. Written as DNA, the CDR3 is TGTGCCAGCAGTTTAGGGCTAGCGGGCACCCTTTACGAGCAGTACTTC. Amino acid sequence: CASSLGLAGTLYEQYF.

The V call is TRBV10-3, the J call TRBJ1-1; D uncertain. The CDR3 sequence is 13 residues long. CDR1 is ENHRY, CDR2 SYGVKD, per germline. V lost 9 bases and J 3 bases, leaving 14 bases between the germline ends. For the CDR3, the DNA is TGTGCCATTTGGGCGGACTGGGACACTGAAGCTTTCTTT. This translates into CAIWADWDTEAFF.

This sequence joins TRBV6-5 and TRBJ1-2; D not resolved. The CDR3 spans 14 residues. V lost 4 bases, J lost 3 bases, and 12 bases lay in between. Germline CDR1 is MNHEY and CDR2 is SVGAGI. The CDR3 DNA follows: TGTGCCAGCAGTTCGGACCGACTATACTATGGCTACACCTTC. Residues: CASSSDRLYYGYTF.

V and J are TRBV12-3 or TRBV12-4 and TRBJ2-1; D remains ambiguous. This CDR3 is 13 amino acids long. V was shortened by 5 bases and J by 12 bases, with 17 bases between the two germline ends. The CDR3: CASSLRPLPGQFF. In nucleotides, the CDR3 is TGTGCCAGCAGTCTAAGGCCACTCCCGGGGCAGTTCTTC.

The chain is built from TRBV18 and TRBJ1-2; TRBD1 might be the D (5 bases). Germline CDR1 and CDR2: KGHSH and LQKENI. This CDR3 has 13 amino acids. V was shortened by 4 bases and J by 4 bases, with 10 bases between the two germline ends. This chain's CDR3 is CASSRGTVYGYTF. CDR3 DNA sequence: TGTGCCAGCTCACGCGGGACGGTCTATGGCTACACCTTC.

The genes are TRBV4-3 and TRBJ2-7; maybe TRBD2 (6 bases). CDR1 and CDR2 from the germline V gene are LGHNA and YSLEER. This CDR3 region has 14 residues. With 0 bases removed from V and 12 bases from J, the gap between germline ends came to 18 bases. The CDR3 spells CASSQDVRSGDTYF. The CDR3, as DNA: TGCGCCAGCAGCCAAGATGTTCGGTCGGGAGATACGTACTTC.

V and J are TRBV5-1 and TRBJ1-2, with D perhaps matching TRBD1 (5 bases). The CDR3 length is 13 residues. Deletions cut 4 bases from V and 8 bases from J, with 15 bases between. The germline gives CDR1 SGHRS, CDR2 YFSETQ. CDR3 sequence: CASSLGLSGGYTF. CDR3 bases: TGCGCCAGCAGCCTAGGACTATCAGGGGGCTACACCTTC.

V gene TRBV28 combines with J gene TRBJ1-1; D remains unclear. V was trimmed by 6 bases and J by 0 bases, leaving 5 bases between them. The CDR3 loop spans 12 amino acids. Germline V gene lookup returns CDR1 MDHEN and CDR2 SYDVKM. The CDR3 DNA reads TGTGCCAGCAGGCTAATGAACACTGAAGCTTTCTTT. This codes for CASRLMNTEAFF.

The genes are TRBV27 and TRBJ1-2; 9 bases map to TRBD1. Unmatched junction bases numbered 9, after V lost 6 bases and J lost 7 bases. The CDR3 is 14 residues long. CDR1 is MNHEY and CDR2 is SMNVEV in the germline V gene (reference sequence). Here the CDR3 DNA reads TGTGCCAGCAGGACCGGGACAGGGATTCCTGGCTACACCTTC. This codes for CASRTGTGIPGYTF.

The CDR3 region is CASSLDRVPTYEQYF. CDR3 DNA sequence: TGTGCCAGCAGCTTAGACAGGGTCCCTACCTACGAGCAGTACTTC. The rearrangement uses TRBV7-2 and TRBJ2-7; the D gene is possibly TRBD1 (6 bases). Germline CDR1 is SGHTA and CDR2 is FQGNSA. Between the trimmed V and J ends, which lost 1 base and 2 bases, there was a span of 12 bases. CDR3 length: 15 amino acids.

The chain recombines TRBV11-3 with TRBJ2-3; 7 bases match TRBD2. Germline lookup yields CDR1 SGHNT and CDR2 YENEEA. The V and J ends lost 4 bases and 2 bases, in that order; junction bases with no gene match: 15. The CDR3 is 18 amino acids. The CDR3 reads CASSSLPSLADSTDTQYF. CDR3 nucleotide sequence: TGTGCCAGCAGCTCCCTTCCCAGTCTAGCGGACTCCACAGATACGCAGTATTTT.

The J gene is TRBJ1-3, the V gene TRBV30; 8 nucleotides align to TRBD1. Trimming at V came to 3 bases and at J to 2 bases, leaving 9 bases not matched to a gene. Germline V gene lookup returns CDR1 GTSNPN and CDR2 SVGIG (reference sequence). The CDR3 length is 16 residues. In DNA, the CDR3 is TGTGCCTGGAGGGGAGACAGGGGAAATACTGGAAACACCATATATTTT. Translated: CAWRGDRGNTGNTIYF.

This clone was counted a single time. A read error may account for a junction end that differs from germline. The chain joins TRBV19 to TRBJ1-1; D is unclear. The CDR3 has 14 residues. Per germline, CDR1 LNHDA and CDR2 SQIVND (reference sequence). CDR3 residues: CASSIGRVKTEAFF. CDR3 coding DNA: TGTGCCAGTAGTATTGGGAGAGTGAAGACTGAAGCTTTCTTT.

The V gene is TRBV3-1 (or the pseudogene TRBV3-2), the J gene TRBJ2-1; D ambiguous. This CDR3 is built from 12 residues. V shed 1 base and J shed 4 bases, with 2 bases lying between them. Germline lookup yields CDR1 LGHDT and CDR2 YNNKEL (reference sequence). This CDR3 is CASSQVYNEQFF. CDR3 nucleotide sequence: TGTGCCAGCAGCCAAGTTTACAATGAGCAGTTCTTC.